Below, 10 T cell receptor beta chains from the same sample are listed, as sequenced in a study of T-cell memory formation after mild COVID-19. MiXCR was run by TCRdb on the 5' RACE reads, yielding one entry per CDR3 protein. The repertoire holds 240,000 or so distinct CDR3 sequences, with 8% to 10% as singletons. Sample: PBMCs or a T cell subset sorted from them (not recorded which). Receptors originate from a man between 18 and 35 years old who had mild COVID-19 (a few samples of this study predate the infection). Cell type and time point are not known.

Points on this clonotype: Because the CDR3's place on the DNA is in doubt, the DNA is left out and the CDR3 is given as listed by TCRdb. This CDR3 is CASILGPQETQYF. V gene TRBV7-2 combines with J gene TRBJ2-5. The CDR3 extends over 13 residues, inclusive of both ends. From germline, CDR1 is SGHTA and CDR2 FQGNSA.

The CDR3 DNA is TGTGCCAGCAGCTTAGGGTCGGGGCTCTGGGAGACCCAGTACTTC. Amino acids: CASSLGSGLWETQYF. The genes are TRBV7-2 and TRBJ2-5, with D possibly called TRBD1 or TRBD2 (5 bases each). CDR3 length: 15 amino acids. Germline V gene sequence: CDR1 SGHTA, CDR2 FQGNSA. The germline V and J ends were trimmed by 1 base and 5 bases, with 14 bases remaining between them.

The V and J genes are TRBV9 and TRBJ2-6; no clear D gene. CDR1 is SGDLS and CDR2 is YYNGEE in the germline V gene. The CDR3 consists of 13 residues. Trimming stripped 2 bases from V and 2 bases from J, with 2 bases between. This chain's CDR3 is CASSVPGANVLTF. CDR3 nucleotides: TGTGCCAGCAGCGTGCCTGGGGCCAACGTCCTGACTTTC.

In its sample, this clonotype was seen once. The rearrangement joins TRBV7-6 to TRBJ2-1, with no clear D. The V and J ends lost 0 bases and 12 bases respectively, with 6 bases between them. The CDR3 is made up of 11 amino acids. Germline V gene data show CDR1 as SGHVS and CDR2 as FNYEAQ. The CDR3 nucleotides read TGTGCCAGCAGCTTAGCGTGGCGGCAGTTCTTC. This sequence encodes CASSLAWRQFF.

V is TRBV11-2 and J is TRBJ1-2, with 8 bases matching TRBD1. Per the germline V gene, CDR1 is SGHAT and CDR2 is FQNNGV. This CDR3 contains 14 residues. Losses at the gene ends were 3 bases for V and 6 bases for J; bases not matched to a gene: 6. The CDR3 region has the DNA TGTGCCAGCAGCTTGAACCAGGGGGCGGATGGCTACACCTTC. Residues: CASSLNQGADGYTF.

This clonotype was observed many times. The V and J genes are TRBV5-1 and TRBJ1-1; 7 nucleotides agree with TRBD1. Per germline, CDR1 SGHRS and CDR2 YFSETQ. The CDR3 is made up of 15 amino acids. After removal of 0 bases from V and 5 bases from J, the junction contained 7 bases not matched to a gene. CDR3 bases: TGCGCCAGCAGCTTGGCCCTCCAGGGGGAAACTGAAGCTTTCTTT. The encoded protein is CASSLALQGETEAFF.

The chain joins TRBV5-1 to TRBJ2-1, with 9 bases lining up with TRBD1. J gave up 9 bases and V 4 bases, and 14 bases lay outside the gene matches. The CDR3 has 16 amino acids. CDR1 SGHRS and CDR2 YFSETQ come from the germline V gene. The CDR3 loop is CASSPRTGEFTAEQFF. The CDR3 bases are TGCGCCAGCAGCCCGAGGACAGGGGAATTTACGGCTGAGCAGTTCTTC.

The V and J genes are TRBV10-3 and TRBJ1-2, with D uncertain. Deletions cut 4 bases from V and 8 bases from J, with 14 bases between. This CDR3 has 13 residues. Germline CDR1 is ENHRY and CDR2 is SYGVKD. CDR3: CAISGDGYGGYTF. The CDR3 DNA reads as TGTGCCATCAGTGGGGATGGTTATGGCGGCTACACCTTC.

This clonotype has only a few counts. The rearrangement links TRBV5-1 to TRBJ1-1, with TRBD1 as a possible D gene (5 bases). The CDR3 covers 13 residues. Germline CDR1 is SGHRS and CDR2 is YFSETQ. The V end was cut by 7 bases, the J end by 5 bases, with 15 bases between. This chain's CDR3 is CASRDPGGTEAFF. DNA for the CDR3: TGCGCCAGCCGGGACCCTGGAGGGACTGAAGCTTTCTTT. The complete variable domain, with remaining parts taken from reference TRBV5-1 and TRBJ1-1, reads KAGVTQTPRYLIKTRGQQVTLSCSPISGHRSVSWYQQTPGQGLQFLFEYFSETQRNKGNFPGRFSGRQFSNSRSEMNVSTLELGDSALYLCASRDPGGTEAFFGQGTRLTVV.

Only a few counts were recorded for this clonotype. The gene calls are TRBV3-1 and TRBJ2-2, with 8 bases matching TRBD1. Germline V gives CDR1 LGHDT, CDR2 YNNKEL (reference sequence). V gave up 5 bases and J gave up 0 bases; unmatched junction bases: 2. The CDR3 is 15 amino acids. In DNA, the CDR3 is TGTGCCAGCAGCTGGACAGGGACGAACACCGGGGAGCTGTTTTTT. Translated: CASSWTGTNTGELFF.